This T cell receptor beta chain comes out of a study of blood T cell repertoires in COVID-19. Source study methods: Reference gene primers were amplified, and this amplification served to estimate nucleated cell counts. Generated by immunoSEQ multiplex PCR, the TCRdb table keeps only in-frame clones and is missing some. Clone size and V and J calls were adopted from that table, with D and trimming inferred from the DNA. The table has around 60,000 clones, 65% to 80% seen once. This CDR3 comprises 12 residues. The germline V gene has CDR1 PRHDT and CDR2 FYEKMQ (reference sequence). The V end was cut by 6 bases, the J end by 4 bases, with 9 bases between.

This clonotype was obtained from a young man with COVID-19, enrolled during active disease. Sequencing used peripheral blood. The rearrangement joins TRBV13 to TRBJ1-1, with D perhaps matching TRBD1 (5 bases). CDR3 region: CASRHGGTEAFF. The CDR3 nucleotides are TGTGCCAGCAGGCACGGGGGCACTGAAGCTTTCTTT.